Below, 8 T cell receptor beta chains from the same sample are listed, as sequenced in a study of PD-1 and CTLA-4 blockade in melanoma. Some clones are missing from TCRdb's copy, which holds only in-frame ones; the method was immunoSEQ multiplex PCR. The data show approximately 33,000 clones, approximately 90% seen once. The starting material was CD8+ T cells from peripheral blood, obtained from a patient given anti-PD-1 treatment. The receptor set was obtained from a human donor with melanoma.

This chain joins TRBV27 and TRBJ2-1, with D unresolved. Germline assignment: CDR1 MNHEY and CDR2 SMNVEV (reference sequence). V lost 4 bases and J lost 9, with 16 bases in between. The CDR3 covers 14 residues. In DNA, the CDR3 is TGTGCCAGCAGTTCCCCGTTAGGTAAGGGTGAGCAGTTCTTC. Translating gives CASSSPLGKGEQFF.

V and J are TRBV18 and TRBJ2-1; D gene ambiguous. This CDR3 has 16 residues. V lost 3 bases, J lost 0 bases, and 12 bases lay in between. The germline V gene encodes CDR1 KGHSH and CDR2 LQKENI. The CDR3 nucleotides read TGTGCCAGCTCACCTTCCGCTGAAAGCTCCTACAATGAGCAGTTCTTC. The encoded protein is CASSPSAESSYNEQFF.

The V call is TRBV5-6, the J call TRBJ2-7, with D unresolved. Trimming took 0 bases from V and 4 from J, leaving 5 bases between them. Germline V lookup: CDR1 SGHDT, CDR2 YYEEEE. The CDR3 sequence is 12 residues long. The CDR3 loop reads CASSLGGYEQYF. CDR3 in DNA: TGTGCCAGCAGCTTGGGGGGTTACGAGCAGTACTTC.

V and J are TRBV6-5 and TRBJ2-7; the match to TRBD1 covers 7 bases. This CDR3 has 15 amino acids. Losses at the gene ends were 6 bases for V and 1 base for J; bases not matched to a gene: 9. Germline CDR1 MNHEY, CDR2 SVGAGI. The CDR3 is CASSIWTGYSYEQYF. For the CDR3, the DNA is TGTGCCAGCAGCATCTGGACAGGCTATTCCTACGAGCAGTACTTC.

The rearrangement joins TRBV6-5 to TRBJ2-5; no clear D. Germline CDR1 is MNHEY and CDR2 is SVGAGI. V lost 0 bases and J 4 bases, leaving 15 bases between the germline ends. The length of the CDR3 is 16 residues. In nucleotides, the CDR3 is TGTGCCAGCAGTTACTCGTGGAGTAATCTTATAGAGACCCAGTACTTC. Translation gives CASSYSWSNLIETQYF.

CDR3 sequence (DNA): TGTGCCAGCAGCCACAGGGGAAATGAGCAGTTCTTC. It translates to CASSHRGNEQFF. The chain is built from TRBV12-3 or TRBV12-4 and TRBJ2-1, with 7 bases that match TRBD1. V lost 6 bases to trimming and J lost 7 bases; unmatched junction nucleotides: 3. The CDR3 runs 12 residues.

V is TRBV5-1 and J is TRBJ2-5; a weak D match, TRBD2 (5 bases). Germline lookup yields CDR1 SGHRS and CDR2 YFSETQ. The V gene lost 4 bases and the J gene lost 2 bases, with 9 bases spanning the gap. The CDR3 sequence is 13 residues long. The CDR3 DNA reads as TGCGCCAGCAGCCCCGACTATCAAGAGACCCAGTACTTC. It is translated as CASSPDYQETQYF.

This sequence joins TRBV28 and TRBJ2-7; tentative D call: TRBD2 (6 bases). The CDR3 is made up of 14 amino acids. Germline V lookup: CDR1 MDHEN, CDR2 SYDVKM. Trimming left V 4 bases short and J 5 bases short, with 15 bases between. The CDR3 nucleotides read TGTGCCAGCAGTTCACTGGCTAGCGTCCACGAGCAGTACTTC. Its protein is CASSSLASVHEQYF.